This T cell receptor (beta chain) was sequenced for a study of technical replicates of blood from four donors. Clones were sequenced by immunoSEQ multiplex PCR, and TCRdb holds only the in-frame ones, with some missing. This sample has tens of thousands of clones, with less than 95% found just once. V was cut by 5 bases and J by 0 bases, with 11 bases left in between. Germline loops: CDR1 SNHLY, CDR2 FYNNEI. The CDR3 has 15 amino acids. This clone was recorded only once. Sequenced material: T cells isolated from PBMCs. The receptor was isolated from a human donor in good health. The rearrangement links TRBV2 to TRBJ1-3; no definite D call. DNA for the CDR3: TGTGCCAGCAGTCAAGACTGGAGCTCTGGAAACACCATATATTTT. Its translation: CASSQDWSSGNTIYF.